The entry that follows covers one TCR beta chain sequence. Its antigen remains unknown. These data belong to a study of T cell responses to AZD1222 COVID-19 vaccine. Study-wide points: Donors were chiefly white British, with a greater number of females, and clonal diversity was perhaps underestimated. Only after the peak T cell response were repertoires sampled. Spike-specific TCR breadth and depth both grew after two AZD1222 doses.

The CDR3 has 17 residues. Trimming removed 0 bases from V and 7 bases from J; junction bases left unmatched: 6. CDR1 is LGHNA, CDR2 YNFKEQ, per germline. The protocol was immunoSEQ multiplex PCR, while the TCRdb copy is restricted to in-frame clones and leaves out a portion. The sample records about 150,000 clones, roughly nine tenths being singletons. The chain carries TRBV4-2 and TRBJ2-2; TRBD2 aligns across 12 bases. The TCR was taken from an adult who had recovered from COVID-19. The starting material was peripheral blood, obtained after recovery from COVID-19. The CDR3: CASSQDPSGRAGGELFF. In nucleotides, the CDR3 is TGTGCCAGCAGCCAAGATCCTAGCGGGAGGGCCGGCGGGGAGCTGTTTTTT.